This T cell receptor beta chain is drawn from a study of T cells in Graves' hyperthyroidism and ophthalmopathy. V dropped 3 bases and J dropped 0 bases, with 20 bases sitting between them. There are 18 residues in the CDR3. RNA transcripts gave rise to amplified TCR beta CDR3 regions. Carried out on the TCR CDR3, a first-round RT-PCR used the HTBI primer set. TCRdb reanalysed the multiplex PCR reads using MiXCR and keeps one entry per CDR3 protein. The table has around 570,000 distinct CDR3 sequences, just under 20% seen once. Ten or more counts support this clonotype. Sequencing was done on a sample of blood. The receptor was derived from a man in his forties with Graves' ophthalmopathy. The J gene is TRBJ1-2, the V gene TRBV12-3 or TRBV12-4, with TRBD1 as a possible D gene (6 bases). CDR3 nucleotides: TGTGCCAGCAGTTTTGGGGCCTCAGGGGTGCGCGCTAACTATGGCTACACCTTC. It encodes CASSFGASGVRANYGYTF.